This entry features one T cell receptor (beta chain) sequence. The sample is drawn from a study of technical replicates of blood from several donors. This CDR3 region has 17 residues. Germline assignment: CDR1 SGHRS and CDR2 YFSETQ. V dropped 0 bases and J dropped 0 bases, with 10 bases sitting between them. Here immunoSEQ multiplex PCR was the method, and the copy in TCRdb shows in-frame clones only, minus some. The data hold approximately 29,000 clones, with approximately 90% observed a single time. Sequencing was performed on PBMCs. The rearrangement uses TRBV5-1 and TRBJ2-6, with D unresolved. This receptor was obtained from a human donor in good health. Some clones in this sample may be carry-over from other donors' samples. The CDR3, as DNA: TGCGCCAGCAGCTTGGTAGGTCGGAGCTCTGGGGCCAACGTCCTGACTTTC. Protein sequence: CASSLVGRSSGANVLTF. Based on the CDR3 plus reference TRBV5-1 and TRBJ2-6, the full variable domain is KAGVTQTPRYLIKTRGQQVTLSCSPISGHRSVSWYQQTPGQGLQFLFEYFSETQRNKGNFPGRFSGRQFSNSRSEMNVSTLELGDSALYLCASSLVGRSSGANVLTFGAGSRLTVL.